Listed below are T cell receptor beta chains from one sample, sequenced in a study of blood T cell repertoires in COVID-19. TCRdb keeps only in-frame clones here, not all; method: immunoSEQ multiplex PCR. The data show around 250,000 clones, around nine tenths seen once. Sequencing used peripheral blood. The receptors shown here come from a man aged 40-55 years with active or convalescent COVID-19. The CDR3 runs from the conserved cysteine through the conserved F or W. D genes are given only for firm matches. For some rows the clone size is stated as once, few or many, or as a class when expanded; others skip it.

D	V	size	J	DNA	CDR3
TRBD1	TRBV5-6	NA	TRBJ1-4	TGTGCCAGCAGTTATACAGGGGGCCCTAATGAAAAACTGTTTTTT	CASSYTGGPNEKLFF
NA	TRBV5-6	NA	TRBJ2-3	TGTGCCAGCAGCTTGTCACCGGGGGACTGGGTTTGGACAGATACGCAGTATTTT	CASSLSPGDWVWTDTQYF
NA	TRBV15	once	TRBJ2-1	TGTGCCACCAGCAGAGATCGGGGGGCACCAGGTGAGCAGTTCTTC	CATSRDRGAPGEQFF
NA	TRBV28	NA	TRBJ2-7	TGTGCCAGCAGGTCCTTACAGGGCATACACGAGCAGTACTTC	CASRSLQGIHEQYF
TRBD1	TRBV6-2/TRBV6-3	NA	TRBJ2-7	TGTGCCAGCAGTTACAAGGGGGCGGCCCCTATCCCCTACGAGCAGTACTTC	CASSYKGAAPIPYEQYF
NA	TRBV7-9	once	TRBJ1-6	TGTGCCAGCAGCTTACTGGCAGGGAAGAATTCACCCCTCCACTTT	CASSLLAGKNSPLHF
NA	TRBV10-2	NA	TRBJ1-4	TGCGCCAGCAGCGAACAGGAATATACTGAAAAACTGTTTTTT	CASSEQEYTEKLFF
NA	TRBV10-2	NA	TRBJ2-3	TGCGCCAGCAGTCGGGAACCGTATACGCAGTATTTT	CASSREPYTQYF
NA	TRBV2	NA	TRBJ1-1	TGTGCCAGCAGTGAGTCTTGGGCAAACCTAAAGAACACTGAAGCTTTCTTT	CASSESWANLKNTEAFF
TRBD1	TRBV5-1	NA	TRBJ1-3	TGCGCCAGCAGCTCCGACCTACAGGGGGCTGGAAACACCATATATTTT	CASSSDLQGAGNTIYF
NA	TRBV9	NA	TRBJ2-3	TGTGCCAGCAGCCAAGAGGGTGGGGAGACAGATACGCAGTATTTT	CASSQEGGETDTQYF
NA	TRBV5-1	NA	TRBJ1-2	TGCGCCAGCAGCGAGGACAGTTCTTATGGCTACACCTTC	CASSEDSSYGYTF
NA	TRBV12-5	NA	TRBJ1-2	TGTGCTAGTGGTTTGGGGCCCCTGGGCTACACCTTC	CASGLGPLGYTF
TRBD1	TRBV7-2	NA	TRBJ1-2	TGTGCCAGCAGCATCCGGGACAGGGATCACGGACGTGGCTACACCTTC	CASSIRDRDHGRGYTF
NA	TRBV9	NA	TRBJ1-4	TGTGCCAGCAGCGTACTGGGAGGCCAGCATGAAAAACTGTTTTTT	CASSVLGGQHEKLFF
NA	TRBV24-1	NA	TRBJ1-2	TGTGCCACCAGTGATTGGAGACAGGGCTACACCTTC	CATSDWRQGYTF
NA	TRBV6-6	NA	TRBJ1-3	TGTGCCAGCAGTTACTCCGGGACTGGTGGAAACACCATATATTTT	CASSYSGTGGNTIYF
TRBD1	TRBV9	NA	TRBJ2-1	TGTGCCAGCAGCCCTAGGATAACGACAGGGGACTACAATGAGCAGTTCTTC	CASSPRITTGDYNEQFF
NA	TRBV30	NA	TRBJ1-1	TGTGCCTGGAAGGAGAGTTTCGCTGAAGCTTTCTTT	CAWKESFAEAFF
NA	TRBV5-1	NA	TRBJ2-3	TGCGCCAGCAGCTTCCGGGATACGCAGTATTTT	CASSFRDTQYF
NA	TRBV11-2	NA	TRBJ2-5	TGTGCCAGCAGCTTAGCTTTTTATGAGGGGGGGGCGGGGACCCAGTACTTC	CASSLAFYEGGAGTQYF
NA	TRBV7-3	NA	TRBJ2-5	TGTGCCAGCAGCGCCTTCTATTACCAAGAGACCCAGTACTTC	CASSAFYYQETQYF
NA	TRBV28	NA	TRBJ1-5	TGTGCCAGCAGTTGGGGAGGGAAACGGGGACAGCCCCAGCATTTT	CASSWGGKRGQPQHF
NA	TRBV30	NA	TRBJ1-6	TGTGCCTGGGCCAAAAATTCACCCCTCCACTTT	CAWAKNSPLHF
NA	TRBV30	NA	TRBJ1-5	TGTGCCTGGAGTGTCAATAGCAATCAGCCCCAGCATTTT	CAWSVNSNQPQHF
NA	TRBV7-6	NA	TRBJ1-6	TGTGCCAGCAGCTTAAACAGGGAGAATTCACCCCTCCACTTT	CASSLNRENSPLHF
TRBD2	TRBV30	NA	TRBJ2-1	TGTGCCTGGAGCGTAAGGATAGCGGGGGGACCCGCCCATGAGCAGTTCTTC	CAWSVRIAGGPAHEQFF
TRBD1	TRBV7-2	NA	TRBJ2-7	TGTGCCAGCAGCCTCCTGGGACAGGGCTCCTACGAGCAGTACTTC	CASSLLGQGSYEQYF
NA	TRBV27	once	TRBJ1-1	TGTGCCAGCAGTCAACAGGGTGGGACTGAAGCTTTCTTT	CASSQQGGTEAFF
TRBD1	TRBV10-3	NA	TRBJ1-1	TGTGCCATCAGTGAGCCGGGACAGGAGGGCACTGAAGCTTTCTTT	CAISEPGQEGTEAFF
NA	TRBV7-6	NA	TRBJ2-2	TGTGCCAGCAGCCTAAAAATACCCAGCGCGCCCGACACCGGGGAGCTGTTTTTT	CASSLKIPSAPDTGELFF
NA	TRBV24-1	once	TRBJ2-1	TGTGCCACCAGTGATTTTGAGTCCAATGAGCAGTTCTTC	CATSDFESNEQFF
TRBD2	TRBV7-8	NA	TRBJ2-5	TGTGCCAGCAGCTTAGATTCGACTAGCGGGAGAGGTGAGACCCAGTACTTC	CASSLDSTSGRGETQYF
NA	TRBV4-1	NA	TRBJ1-6	TGCGCCAGCAGCCAAGTATTTGGGCTTTATAATTCACCCCTCCACTTT	CASSQVFGLYNSPLHF
NA	TRBV7-3	NA	TRBJ1-1	TGTGCCAGCAGCTCCGACCCGGGTGGAACTGAAGCTTTCTTT	CASSSDPGGTEAFF
TRBD1	TRBV5-6	NA	TRBJ1-2	TGTGCCAGCAGCTTCGGACAGGCCACCAACTATGGCTACACCTTC	CASSFGQATNYGYTF
NA	TRBV6-5	NA	TRBJ2-7	TGTGCCAGCAGTTACACGCAGGCCGGCTCCTACGAGCAGTACTTC	CASSYTQAGSYEQYF
TRBD1	TRBV5-1	NA	TRBJ2-3	TGCGCCAGCAGCCGTGGACAGGGGGCGATTGCAGATACGCAGTATTTT	CASSRGQGAIADTQYF
NA	TRBV4-1	NA	TRBJ2-5	TGCGCCAGCAGCCCTGGAGGGACAGCCCGAGGAGAGACCCAGTACTTC	CASSPGGTARGETQYF
TRBD2	TRBV6-5	NA	TRBJ2-5	TGTGCCAGCCCCAGCGGGAGGGCCTCGGAAGAGACCCAGTACTTC	CASPSGRASEETQYF
NA	TRBV19	NA	TRBJ1-5	TGTGCCAGTAGTATGGCCAGGGCCTCTTCTCAGCCCCAGCATTTT	CASSMARASSQPQHF
TRBD2	TRBV7-3	NA	TRBJ2-5	TGTGCCAGCAGCTTACGAGGACTAGCGGGGGGCCTGTCAGTCCAAGAGACCCAGTACTTC	CASSLRGLAGGLSVQETQYF
TRBD1	TRBV6-6	NA	TRBJ1-1	TGTGCCAGCAGTCTTGGGACAGTAAACACTGAAGCTTTCTTT	CASSLGTVNTEAFF
TRBD1	TRBV10-3	NA	TRBJ1-1	TGTGCCATCGGGAAGGACAGGGGGGGCATGAACACTGAAGCTTTCTTT	CAIGKDRGGMNTEAFF
NA	TRBV12-3/TRBV12-4	NA	TRBJ1-2	TGTGCCAGCAGTTTAGCGCGGCAGTATGGCTACACCTTC	CASSLARQYGYTF
TRBD2	TRBV19	NA	TRBJ2-7	TGTGCCAGTAGTGACCCGCGGGTCGGGGGGACCCACGAGCAGTACTTC	CASSDPRVGGTHEQYF
TRBD1	TRBV13	NA	TRBJ2-1	TGTGCCAGCACCCTCAACCCGGGACAGGGGGCCAATAATGAGCAGTTCTTC	CASTLNPGQGANNEQFF
NA	TRBV5-1	NA	TRBJ1-1	TGCGCCAGCAGCTTGGGCCTCTCTACCGAAACCGATGAAGCTTTCTTT	CASSLGLSTETDEAFF
NA	TRBV11-2	NA	TRBJ1-6	TGTGCCAGCAGCCGGGACTCTTCACCCCTCCACTTT	CASSRDSSPLHF
NA	TRBV19	once	TRBJ2-1	TGTGCCAGTACCTCGGGTCTTTTCTCCTACAATGAGCAGTTCTTC	CASTSGLFSYNEQFF
TRBD2	TRBV3-1/TRBV3-2	once	TRBJ2-1	TGTGCCAGCAGCCAAGGGTATAGCGGGAGCGCGTCCAATGAGCAGTTCTTC	CASSQGYSGSASNEQFF
NA	TRBV13	once	TRBJ2-3	TGTGCCAGAGGGAGCCAGCATACGCAGTATTTT	CARGSQHTQYF
NA	TRBV18	once	TRBJ1-6	TGTGCCAGCTCACCTGGGGACAAATCACCCCTCCACTTT	CASSPGDKSPLHF
NA	TRBV5-6	NA	TRBJ2-2	TGTGCCAGCAGCCCCTGGACAACCAACACCGGGGAGCTGTTTTTT	CASSPWTTNTGELFF